The source of this T cell receptor beta chain is a study of blood T cell repertoires in COVID-19. As for the study in general: Acute-phase and convalescent COVID-19 samples originated in the United States, Italy and Spain. In each case, the material was cDNA or gDNA derived from T cells, B-cell-depleted T cells, or PBMCs.

As processed by the authors: Amplifying reference gene primers gave estimates of nucleated cell counts. TCRdb's copy holds only in-frame clones and misses some; the assay was immunoSEQ multiplex PCR. From that table come the V and J calls and clone size; the DNA was used to work out D and trimming. Of around 160,000 clones in the sample, around 82% were seen once. Sequences were obtained from peripheral blood. The TCR comes from a human donor with acute or convalescent COVID-19. The donor label of this sample is uncertain.

The CDR3 spells CASSPAGTGRSPLHF. The CDR3 DNA follows: TGCGCCAGCAGCCCCGCCGGGACAGGGAGATCACCCCTCCACTTT. This chain connects TRBV5-1 to TRBJ1-6; 9 nucleotides line up with TRBD1. Germline lookup yields CDR1 SGHRS and CDR2 YFSETQ. Trimming took 4 bases from V and 10 from J; bases not matched to a gene: 9. The CDR3 sequence is 15 residues long.